The clone carrying this T cell receptor beta chain was seen only a few times. As yet, its antigen is unknown. The sample originates from a study of beta chain features in type 1 diabetes. Study results and limitations: A moderate, significant TCRB CDR3 shortening appeared in type 1 diabetes across four CD4+ subsets.

cDNA synthesis used the whole RNA isolate, giving expressed TCRB sequences. Libraries were prepared by immunoSEQ multiplex PCR; TCRdb keeps only in-frame clonotypes and omits some of them. This sample has about 700,000 clones, with 13% found just once. CDR3 length: 15 amino acids. Germline V CDR1 and CDR2: LNHDA, SQIVND (reference sequence). V trimming: 7 bases; J trimming: 2 bases; junction bases outside the gene matches: 7. This chain links TRBV19 with TRBJ1-2, with 10 bases aligning to TRBD1. The receptor was isolated from a man aged 18 to 35 with type 1 diabetes. Specimen: naive CD4+ T cells from blood. The DNA for the CDR3 is TGTGCCAGTACCAGGACAGGGGGAGAAAACTATGGCTACACCTTC. It translates to CASTRTGGENYGYTF.